This T cell receptor (beta chain) derives from a study of shared clonotypes between healthy human individuals. Regarding the study as a whole: The represented genetic and exposure-history diversity was limited by the small number of donors.

At least ten counts were recorded for this clone. Its antigen is undetermined. Clones were sequenced by immunoSEQ multiplex PCR, and TCRdb holds only the in-frame ones, with some missing. Counted here are about 980,000 clones, 70% to 85% occurring once; the ten biggest clones make up approximately 1.5%. The V gene lost 0 bases and the J gene lost 1 base, with 8 bases spanning the gap. The CDR3 extends over 15 amino acids. The rearrangement links TRBV23-1 to TRBJ2-3; D gene ambiguous. TRBV23-1 is noted as an ORF with a role that remains uncertain. This TCR was recovered from a man between 18 and 35 years old in good health. Sequenced input: memory CD4+ T cells sorted from blood. Subset of the sample: CD45RA-negative fraction. The CDR3 sequence is CASSQSYTRTDTQYF. DNA of the CDR3: TGCGCCAGCAGTCAATCTTACACACGCACAGATACGCAGTATTTT.